Following are 22 T cell receptor beta chains from one sample sequenced in a study of T cell repertoires in cytomegalovirus infection. TCRdb fed the reads into MiXCR, producing one record per CDR3 protein. This table has 300,000 or so distinct CDR3 sequences, about 8.8% appearing once. Sequenced material: PBMCs. These receptors originate from a human donor in good health (CMV status not recorded). Some clones in this sample may be carry-over from other donors' samples.

The CDR3 DNA is TGCGCCAGCAGCCAAGAGGGGACCATTAATTCACCCCTCCACTTT. The encoded protein is CASSQEGTINSPLHF. The V call is TRBV4-3, the J call TRBJ1-6; D is possibly TRBD1 (5 bases). Per the germline V gene, CDR1 is LGHNA and CDR2 is YSLEER. This CDR3 is built from 15 residues. The ends were cut back, 0 bases at V and 6 bases at J, with 9 bases in the middle.

This clonotype has ten or more counts. The CDR3 protein is CASSSGTSVYNEQFF. In DNA, the CDR3 is TGTGCCAGCAGTTCCGGGACTAGCGTTTACAATGAGCAGTTCTTC. V gene TRBV6-6 combines with J gene TRBJ2-1; TRBD2 matches at 10 bases. Germline lookup yields CDR1 MNHNY and CDR2 SVGAGI (reference sequence). This CDR3 has 15 residues. V shed 4 bases, J shed 4 bases, and the junction held 4 bases outside the gene matches.

This clonotype was found many times. The CDR3 DNA reads TGTGCCAGTAGCCAGGGAAAAGCTTTCTTT. Translation gives CASSQGKAFF. V and J are TRBV28 and TRBJ1-1; maybe TRBD1 (5 bases). From germline, CDR1 is MDHEN and CDR2 SYDVKM. Trimming removed 9 bases from V and 9 bases from J, with 11 bases in between. CDR3 size: 10 residues. Supplemented by reference TRBV28 and TRBJ1-1, the full variable domain reads DVKVTQSSRYLVKRTGEKVFLECVQDMDHENMFWYRQDPGLGLRLIYFSYDVKMKEKGDIPEGYSVSREKKERFSLILESASTNQTSMYLCASSQGKAFFGQGTRLTVV.

This clonotype was seen a handful of times. This rearrangement joins TRBV20-1 to TRBJ2-7; 14 nucleotides match TRBD2. With V trimmed by 5 bases and J by 0 bases, 6 bases remained unmatched. CDR3 size: 16 residues. Germline loops: CDR1 DFQATT, CDR2 SNEGSKA (reference sequence). The CDR3: CSASGTSGGSSYEQYF. The CDR3 DNA follows: TGCAGTGCTTCCGGGACTAGCGGGGGAAGCTCCTACGAGCAGTACTTC.

The sample holds many counts of this clonotype. CDR3 coding DNA: TGTGCCAGCAGACTACAGGGCAACTCCTATAATTCACCCCTCCACTTT. It translates to CASRLQGNSYNSPLHF. This chain connects TRBV7-2 to TRBJ1-6, with TRBD1 as a possible D gene (6 bases). Trimming took 6 bases from V and 0 from J, leaving 12 bases between them. The CDR3 has 16 residues. Germline V CDR1 and CDR2: SGHTA, FQGNSA.

About this clonotype: The junction departs from the called germline gene at one end, perhaps through a read error. This chain uses TRBV20-1 with TRBJ2-2; no clear D. CDR1 is DFQATT and CDR2 is SNEGSKA in the germline V gene (reference sequence). The CDR3 is made up of 14 amino acids. CDR3 in amino acids: CSAREVRDTGELFF. DNA of the CDR3: TGCAGTGCCAGAGAGGTTCGGGACACCGGGGAGCTGTTTTTT.

This clonotype appeared many times. The chain couples TRBV6-1 to TRBJ1-2; TRBD1 aligns across 7 bases. Germline V gene lookup returns CDR1 MNHNS and CDR2 SASEGT. V was pared by 6 bases and J by 4 bases, with 8 bases of the junction left unmatched. This CDR3 is 14 amino acids long. CDR3 DNA sequence: TGTGCCAGCAGCCCTCAGGGACAGCTCTATGGCTACACCTTC. Translated, it gives CASSPQGQLYGYTF.

The chain carries TRBV29-1 and TRBJ1-1; TRBD1 might be the D (6 bases). The CDR3 has 12 amino acids. The V and J ends lost 4 bases and 4 bases respectively, with 10 bases between them. The germline V gene encodes CDR1 SQVTM and CDR2 ANQGSEA. The CDR3 loop reads CSVGTELTEAFF. For the CDR3, the DNA is TGCAGCGTTGGGACAGAACTCACTGAAGCTTTCTTT.

V and J are TRBV20-1 and TRBJ2-7, with a possible D match to TRBD1 (6 bases). Germline CDR1 is DFQATT and CDR2 is SNEGSKA (reference sequence). CDR3 length: 13 residues. The germline V and J ends were trimmed by 0 bases and 3 bases, with 9 bases remaining between them. Written as DNA, the CDR3 is TGCAGTGCTAGAGATATACAGGGCTACGAGCAGTACTTC. It is translated as CSARDIQGYEQYF.

The CDR3 DNA reads TGTGCCAGCAGGGTGACAGGAGGCTCCTACGAGCAGTACTTC. Protein sequence: CASRVTGGSYEQYF. The chain employs TRBV12-3 or TRBV12-4 and TRBJ2-7; D possibly corresponds to TRBD1 (6 bases). This CDR3 has 14 amino acids. V was pared by 6 bases and J by 0 bases, with 12 bases between.

The CDR3 loop is CANRGASGANVLTF. Here the CDR3 DNA reads TGTGCCAACAGAGGCGCTTCTGGGGCCAACGTCCTGACTTTC. V is TRBV7-2 and J is TRBJ2-6; D is unclear. The CDR3 spans 14 residues. Deletions cut 10 bases from V and 1 base from J, with 11 bases between. Germline-derived CDR1 and CDR2 are SGHTA and FQGNSA.

Many counts were recorded for this clonotype. The V gene is TRBV28, the J gene TRBJ2-5; TRBD1 agrees at 9 bases. With V trimmed by 3 bases and J by 5 bases, 4 bases remained unmatched. The CDR3 runs to 14 residues. Germline V lookup: CDR1 MDHEN, CDR2 SYDVKM. The CDR3 loop is CASSFGDRVETQYF. The CDR3 nucleotides read TGTGCCAGCAGTTTTGGGGACAGGGTGGAGACCCAGTACTTC.

This clonotype appeared many times. The rearrangement links TRBV29-1 to TRBJ2-7; D might be TRBD1 (5 bases). V was shortened by 4 bases and J by 7 bases, with 8 bases between the two germline ends. The germline gives CDR1 SQVTM, CDR2 ANQGSEA. The CDR3 length is 10 residues. DNA for the CDR3: TGCAGCGTTGTGGGGCAGGAGCAGTACTTC. Translating it yields CSVVGQEQYF.

This clonotype was counted ten times or more. The rearrangement links TRBV28 to TRBJ2-5, with D unresolved. This CDR3 is built from 14 residues. V was clipped by 1 base and J by 5 bases, with 11 bases between them. The germline gives CDR1 MDHEN, CDR2 SYDVKM. CDR3 nucleotides: TGTGCCAGCAGTTTATCAGGACCCCGGGAGACCCAGTACTTC. Translated: CASSLSGPRETQYF.

V and J are TRBV7-6 and TRBJ1-1; D unresolved. This CDR3 contains 15 residues. Germline CDR1 is SGHVS and CDR2 is FNYEAQ. Trimming removed 5 bases from V and 4 bases from J, with 17 bases in between. In DNA form, the CDR3 reads TGTGCCAGCAGCATACACGGGGTAGGAGGCACTGAAGCTTTCTTT. Residues: CASSIHGVGGTEAFF.

This clonotype was observed at least ten times. V and J are TRBV5-5 and TRBJ2-7; D remains unclear. CDR3 length: 13 residues. Trimming took off 2 bases at V and 6 bases at J, with 12 bases between the two ends. The V gene's germline CDR1 is SGHKS and CDR2 YYEKEE (reference sequence). This CDR3 is CASSLPNGIEQYF. In DNA, the CDR3 is TGTGCCAGCAGCTTACCCAACGGTATCGAGCAGTACTTC. The whole variable domain, filled in from reference TRBV5-5 and TRBJ2-7, reads DAGVTQSPTHLIKTRGQQVTLRCSPISGHKSVSWYQQVLGQGPQFIFQYYEKEERGRGNFPDRFSARQFPNYSSELNVNALLLGDSALYLCASSLPNGIEQYFGPGTRLTVT.

This clonotype was recorded at least ten times. The rearrangement joins TRBV29-1 to TRBJ1-6; 10 bases map to TRBD1. This CDR3 contains 13 residues. J gave up 9 bases and V 6 bases, and 5 bases lay outside the gene matches. Germline V gene lookup returns CDR1 SQVTM and CDR2 ANQGSEA. The CDR3 loop is CSVTTGGFSPLHF. DNA of the CDR3: TGCAGCGTCACGACAGGGGGCTTTTCACCCCTCCACTTT.

This clonotype was recorded many times. The V gene is TRBV27, the J gene TRBJ2-3, with D maybe TRBD2 (7 bases). CDR3 length equals 17 residues. Per the germline V gene, CDR1 is MNHEY and CDR2 is SMNVEV (reference sequence). Trimming took 6 bases from V and 3 from J, leaving 22 bases between them. The CDR3 DNA reads TGTGCCAGCAGCTCGGCCTTCGGGGGGCTTAGGACAGATACGCAGTATTTT. Its protein is CASSSAFGGLRTDTQYF.

This clonotype was seen only a few times. The V gene is TRBV20-1, the J gene TRBJ2-5; D unresolved. Trimming removed 7 bases from V and 5 bases from J, with 11 bases in between. The length of the CDR3 is 11 residues. Germline CDR1 reads DFQATT; CDR2 reads SNEGSKA (reference sequence). The CDR3: CSVMVVETQYF. For the CDR3, the DNA is TGCAGTGTAATGGTCGTGGAGACCCAGTACTTC.

This clonotype appeared many times. This rearrangement joins TRBV9 to TRBJ1-2, with unresolved D. Deletions cut 0 bases from V and 2 bases from J, with 11 bases between. Per germline, CDR1 SGDLS and CDR2 YYNGEE. CDR3 size: 15 residues. This CDR3 reads CASSVGGHGNYGYTF. The CDR3 DNA sequence: TGTGCCAGCAGCGTAGGCGGCCACGGGAACTATGGCTACACCTTC.

This clonotype has a count of ten or more. This chain uses TRBV7-3 with TRBJ2-3; tentatively, D is TRBD2 (7 bases). V shed 4 bases and J shed 1 base, with 15 bases lying between them. In germline, CDR1 is SGHTA, CDR2 FQGTGA. The CDR3 totals 16 residues. DNA for the CDR3: TGTGCCAGCAGCTACCTTTCCGGGGGGCGCACAGATACGCAGTATTTT. Translated, it gives CASSYLSGGRTDTQYF. The full variable domain, rest sourced from reference TRBV7-3 and TRBJ2-3, is GAGVSQTPSNKVTEKGKYVELRCDPISGHTALYWYRQSLGQGPEFLIYFQGTGAADDSGLPNDRFFAVRPEGSVSTLKIQRTERGDSAVYLCASSYLSGGRTDTQYFGPGTRLTVL.

This clonotype was detected only a few times. The rearrangement links TRBV20-1 to TRBJ2-3; D assignment may be TRBD1 or TRBD2 (5 bases each). The ends were cut back, 5 bases at V and 2 bases at J, with 17 bases in the middle. The V gene's germline CDR1 is DFQATT and CDR2 SNEGSKA (reference sequence). The CDR3 has 15 residues. CDR3 sequence reads: CSALTRDDHTDTQYF. The CDR3 nucleotides read TGCAGTGCTCTCACCCGGGACGACCACACAGATACGCAGTATTTT.